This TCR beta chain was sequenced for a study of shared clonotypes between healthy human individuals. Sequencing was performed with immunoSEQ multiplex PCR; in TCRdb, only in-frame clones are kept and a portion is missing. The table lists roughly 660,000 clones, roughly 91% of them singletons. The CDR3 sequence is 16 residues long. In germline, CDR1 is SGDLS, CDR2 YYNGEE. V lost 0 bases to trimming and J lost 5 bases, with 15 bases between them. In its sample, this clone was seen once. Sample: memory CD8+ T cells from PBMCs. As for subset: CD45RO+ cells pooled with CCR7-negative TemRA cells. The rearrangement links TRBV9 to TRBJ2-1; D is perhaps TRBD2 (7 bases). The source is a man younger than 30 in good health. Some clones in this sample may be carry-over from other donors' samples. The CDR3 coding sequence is TGTGCCAGCAGCGTAGAAGGGGGGGCTAGCGACAATGAGCAGTTCTTC. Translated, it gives CASSVEGGASDNEQFF.